The table lists the clone carrying this T cell receptor (beta chain) with many counts. Its target is unknown. Naive CD8 T cells were sorted, and the gate applied was CD8+CD4-CCR7+CD45RA+. The CDR3 is 15 residues long. In germline, CDR1 is MNHEY, CDR2 SVGAGI. V was shortened by 6 bases and J by 1 base, with 13 bases between the two germline ends. TCRdb re-called the PCR reads through MiXCR, storing one row per CDR3 protein. The repertoire holds under 600,000 distinct CDR3 sequences, with less than 30% as singletons. The data stem from a study of molecular identifiers for immune sequencing clone quantification. Study-level information: Four of five splits of RNA from 20,000 or 100,000 naive CD8 cells were sequenced in replicates.

Study-level results: For effector cells, clones above 20 RNA copies held over 97% of molecules; for naive cells, under 1%. Barcode collisions between identical TCR molecules could shrink estimates of highly expanded clone sizes.

This sequence joins TRBV6-5 and TRBJ1-5; D is undetermined. The source material was naive CD8+ T cells from blood, with Jurkat cell RNA spiked in. Sample subset: FACS-sorted CD8+CD4-CCR7+CD45RA+ naive T cells. This clonotype was obtained from a human donor in good health. Some libraries in this study had Jurkat cell RNA spiked in. This CDR3 is CASSSDLASNQPQHF. In nucleotides, the CDR3 is TGTGCCAGCAGCTCCGACTTGGCGAGCAATCAGCCCCAGCATTTT.